The 28 T cell receptor beta chains given below trace back to one sample, sequenced in a study of T cell responses to AZD1222 COVID-19 vaccine. Sequencing was performed with immunoSEQ multiplex PCR; in TCRdb, only in-frame clones are kept and a portion is missing. The sample consists of tens of thousands of clones, approximately 90% of them appearing once. Sample: peripheral blood, taken on day 0 of AZD1222 vaccination. These receptors came from an adult in good health.

The chain combines TRBV6-5 with TRBJ1-2, with a weak D call TRBD1 (6 bases). The V gene lost 11 bases and the J gene lost 5 bases, with 24 bases spanning the gap. The CDR3 spans 15 residues. CDR1 is MNHEY and CDR2 is SVGAGI in the germline V gene. CDR3 nucleotide sequence: TGTGCCGCCGAAGCCTCTCCTCAGGGGAAGTATGGCTACACCTTC. Its protein product is CAAEASPQGKYGYTF.

V gene TRBV19 combines with J gene TRBJ1-2, with 8 positions matching TRBD1. J lost 4 bases, V lost 5 bases, and 9 bases had no gene match. This CDR3 region has 15 residues. Germline V gene lookup returns CDR1 LNHDA and CDR2 SQIVND (reference sequence). CDR3 amino acids: CASSQAGGDLYGYTF. The DNA of the CDR3 is TGTGCCAGTAGTCAAGCAGGGGGCGACCTCTATGGCTACACCTTC. The full variable domain, in which reference TRBV19 and TRBJ1-2 provide the parts outside the CDR3, is DGGITQSPKYLFRKEGQNVTLSCEQNLNHDAMYWYRQDPGQGLRLIYYSQIVNDFQKGDIAEGYSVSREKKESFPLTVTSAQKNPTAFYLCASSQAGGDLYGYTFGSGTRLTVV.

The genes are TRBV11-2 and TRBJ2-3, with unresolved D. Germline values: CDR1 SGHAT, CDR2 FQNNGV. V was trimmed by 0 bases and J by 1 base, leaving 11 bases between them. The CDR3 covers 16 residues. The CDR3 sequence is CASSLEGNKGTDTQYF. CDR3 sequence (DNA): TGTGCCAGCAGCTTAGAAGGGAATAAGGGCACAGATACGCAGTATTTT.

The genes are TRBV3-1 (or the pseudogene TRBV3-2) and TRBJ2-3, with 13 bases matching TRBD2. Germline V gene lookup returns CDR1 LGHDT and CDR2 YNNKEL (reference sequence). The CDR3 runs 16 residues. J was trimmed by 8 bases and V by 3 bases; bases with no gene match: 8. This CDR3 is CASSHGLAGASGTQYF. CDR3 sequence (DNA): TGTGCCAGCAGCCACGGACTAGCGGGGGCCTCGGGTACGCAGTATTTT.

The chain employs TRBV7-9 and TRBJ1-2; tentative D call: TRBD1 (6 bases). CDR3 length equals 13 residues. Germline CDR1 reads SEHNR; CDR2 reads FQNEAQ (reference sequence). Trimming left V 6 bases short and J 4 bases short, with 12 bases between. Written as DNA, the CDR3 is TGTGCCAGCAGGACTAAGACAGGCTATGGCTACACCTTC. Encoded protein: CASRTKTGYGYTF. The full variable domain, rest sourced from reference TRBV7-9 and TRBJ1-2, is DTGVSQNPRHKITKRGQNVTFRCDPISEHNRLYWYRQTLGQGPEFLTYFQNEAQLEKSRLLSDRFSAERPKGSFSTLEIQRTEQGDSAMYLCASRTKTGYGYTFGSGTRLTVV.

J is TRBJ1-5 and V is TRBV4-1, with D maybe TRBD1 (6 bases). The germline V gene has CDR1 MGHRA and CDR2 YSYEKL. V lost 4 bases, J lost 12 bases, and 13 bases lay in between. The length of the CDR3 is 12 residues. The CDR3, as DNA: TGCGCCAGCAGCCTCATGGGGGGCATCCAGCATTTT. Its protein is CASSLMGGIQHF.

The CDR3 DNA is TGTGCCAGCACCTCTTTGACCGGTCAGCCCCAGCATTTT. Translating it yields CASTSLTGQPQHF. The gene calls are TRBV12-3 or TRBV12-4 and TRBJ1-5; D is unresolved. The CDR3 has 13 amino acids. Trimming removed 7 bases from V and 6 bases from J, with 13 bases in between.

V usage is TRBV10-3 and J usage is TRBJ1-1; D is unclear. The CDR3 is 13 residues long. Germline loops: CDR1 ENHRY, CDR2 SYGVKD. The V gene lost 7 bases and the J gene lost 4 bases, with 13 bases spanning the gap. CDR3 bases: TGTGCCATCAAGGGTAGGGAGGCCACTGAAGCTTTCTTT. This codes for CAIKGREATEAFF.

The CDR3 DNA sequence: TGTGCCAGCAGGCCGTCCGGGACAGGGGAGAATGGCTACACCTTC. Protein: CASRPSGTGENGYTF. This chain connects TRBV7-9 to TRBJ1-2, with 10 bases lining up with TRBD1. The ends lost 6 bases at V and 6 bases at J; junction bases unmatched: 10. This CDR3 comprises 15 residues. Germline CDR1 and CDR2: SEHNR and FQNEAQ (reference sequence).

This chain connects TRBV10-2 to TRBJ1-2, with TRBD1 matching over 9 bases. J lost 7 bases, V lost 6 bases, and 6 bases had no gene match. Germline CDR1 reads WSHSY; CDR2 reads SAAADI. The CDR3 totals 13 residues. The CDR3 loop reads CASRQQGAGGYTF. CDR3 nucleotides: TGCGCCAGCAGACAACAGGGGGCGGGTGGCTACACCTTC.

This sequence joins TRBV5-4 and TRBJ1-2; TRBD1 aligns across 9 bases. CDR1 SGHNT and CDR2 YYREEE come from the germline V gene (reference sequence). The CDR3 contains 12 residues. V shed 5 bases, J shed 12 bases, and the junction held 8 bases outside the gene matches. The CDR3 DNA reads as TGTGCCAGCAGGATACGGACAGGGGTGGACACCTTC. This translates into CASRIRTGVDTF.

The rearrangement links TRBV10-3 to TRBJ1-5; D call uncertain. The V end was cut by 7 bases, the J end by 0 bases, with 7 bases between. The V gene's germline CDR1 is ENHRY and CDR2 SYGVKD. CDR3 length: 13 amino acids. CDR3 DNA sequence: TGTGCCATCACAGAGTATAGCAATCAGCCCCAGCATTTT. Its translation is CAITEYSNQPQHF.

This clone was seen once. The J gene is TRBJ2-7, the V gene TRBV5-1, with 8 bases fitting TRBD1. The CDR3 is 14 amino acids. The V segment lost 0 bases and the J segment 5 bases; nucleotides outside the gene matches: 4. Per the germline V gene, CDR1 is SGHRS and CDR2 is YFSETQ. The CDR3 coding sequence is TGCGCCAGCAGCTTGGTGGCAGGGGGCGACGAGCAGTACTTC. As protein: CASSLVAGGDEQYF. The full variable domain, with the rest looked up from reference TRBV5-1 and TRBJ2-7, is KAGVTQTPRYLIKTRGQQVTLSCSPISGHRSVSWYQQTPGQGLQFLFEYFSETQRNKGNFPGRFSGRQFSNSRSEMNVSTLELGDSALYLCASSLVAGGDEQYFGPGTRLTVT.

The J gene is TRBJ2-4, the V gene TRBV24-1; possibly TRBD2 for D (6 bases). The germline CDR1 and CDR2 sequences are KGHDR and SFDVKD. Trimming took off 8 bases at V and 4 bases at J, with 20 bases between the two ends. CDR3 length: 16 residues. CDR3 sequence reads: CATIALRRGTKNIQYF. Here the CDR3 DNA reads TGTGCCACCATAGCCCTTCGACGGGGGACTAAAAACATTCAGTACTTC.

The rearrangement links TRBV12-5 to TRBJ1-5; a weak D match, TRBD1 (5 bases). CDR1 is LGHNT and CDR2 is FRNRAP in the germline V gene. The CDR3 covers 16 residues. The germline V and J ends were trimmed by 0 bases and 2 bases, with 11 bases remaining between them. The CDR3 nucleotides are TGTGCTAGTGGTTTGGTACTTTTAGGGGGCAATCAGCCCCAGCATTTT. It codes for CASGLVLLGGNQPQHF.

This clone was counted once. The gene calls are TRBV12-3 or TRBV12-4 and TRBJ1-2, with D perhaps TRBD1 (5 bases). The CDR3 has 12 amino acids. V lost 4 bases to trimming and J lost 4 bases, with 7 bases between them. The CDR3: CASSSDSYGYTF. In DNA form, the CDR3 reads TGTGCCAGCAGTTCCGACAGCTATGGCTACACCTTC.

The chain is built from TRBV7-2 and TRBJ1-5; D not certain. Germline V gene lookup returns CDR1 SGHTA and CDR2 FQGNSA. CDR3 size: 15 residues. Trimming removed 5 bases at V and 0 bases at J, with 11 bases between. The CDR3 sequence is CASSRGDYSNQPQHF. The DNA of the CDR3 is TGTGCCAGCAGCCGGGGAGACTATAGCAATCAGCCCCAGCATTTT.

This clone has a single count. The rearrangement links TRBV5-1 to TRBJ1-1, with D possibly being TRBD1 (5 bases). Trimming took 0 bases from V and 7 from J, leaving 13 bases between them. The length of the CDR3 is 14 residues. In germline, CDR1 is SGHRS, CDR2 YFSETQ. The CDR3 DNA reads TGCGCCAGCAGCTTGGCCGCAGGGTTTGGTGAAGCTTTCTTT. This codes for CASSLAAGFGEAFF.

As DNA, the CDR3 is TGTGCCAGCTCACCGTCGGGACTGATGAACACTGAAGCTTTCTTT. Translated, it gives CASSPSGLMNTEAFF. The chain links TRBV18 to TRBJ1-1; D possibly corresponds to TRBD1 (5 bases). The CDR3 loop spans 15 amino acids. The V end was cut by 3 bases, the J end by 0 bases, with 11 bases between. Per the germline V gene, CDR1 is KGHSH and CDR2 is LQKENI.

The CDR3 bases are TGTGCCAGCAGCCGAGCAGGGGATACCTACGAGCAGTACTTC. It is translated as CASSRAGDTYEQYF. The V gene is TRBV13, the J gene TRBJ2-7; D is perhaps TRBD1 (6 bases). This CDR3 has 14 residues. V shed 5 bases and J shed 2 bases, with 13 bases lying between them. The germline CDR1 and CDR2 sequences are PRHDT and FYEKMQ (reference sequence).

The rearrangement uses TRBV18 and TRBJ1-2, with D uncertain. There are 13 residues in the CDR3. Germline V gene sequence: CDR1 KGHSH, CDR2 LQKENI. Trimming stripped 3 bases from V and 4 bases from J, with 9 bases between. CDR3 residues: CASSPDAGYGYTF. CDR3 DNA sequence: TGTGCCAGCTCACCCGATGCAGGCTATGGCTACACCTTC.

This clone turned up a few times. The rearrangement uses TRBV19 and TRBJ2-5; TRBD1 agrees at 8 bases. Germline V lookup: CDR1 LNHDA, CDR2 SQIVND (reference sequence). CDR3 length equals 16 residues. V gave up 5 bases and J gave up 5 bases; unmatched junction bases: 13. CDR3 amino acids: CASSPPGGTGRETQYF. DNA for the CDR3: TGTGCCAGTAGTCCCCCCGGCGGGACAGGACGGGAGACCCAGTACTTC.

V and J are TRBV7-9 and TRBJ2-5, with no clear D. Germline V CDR1 and CDR2: SEHNR, FQNEAQ (reference sequence). Trimming pared 5 bases from V and 7 bases from J, leaving 20 bases between. This CDR3 comprises 15 residues. Here the CDR3 reads CASSPTRTVRGTQYF. In DNA form, the CDR3 reads TGTGCCAGCAGCCCAACGCGAACAGTAAGAGGGACCCAGTACTTC.

V usage is TRBV6-5 and J usage is TRBJ1-2; D is unresolved. Germline-derived CDR1 and CDR2 are MNHEY and SVGAGI. The CDR3 consists of 13 residues. V was clipped by 6 bases and J by 2 bases, with 10 bases between them. The chain's CDR3 is CASRRDGNYGYTF. The CDR3 DNA is TGTGCCAGCAGGCGAGACGGCAACTATGGCTACACCTTC.

V and J are TRBV18 and TRBJ1-6; D perhaps matches TRBD1 (5 bases). Trimming left V 2 bases short and J 0 bases short, with 14 bases between. Per germline, CDR1 KGHSH and CDR2 LQKENI. There are 18 residues in the CDR3. Here the CDR3 reads CASSPVGVQSSYNSPLHF. In DNA, the CDR3 is TGTGCCAGCTCACCAGTGGGGGTACAGAGCTCCTATAATTCACCCCTCCACTTT.

This clone was observed a single time. The V gene is TRBV9, the J gene TRBJ2-7; the D gene could be TRBD1 or TRBD2 (5 bases each). V lost 4 bases to trimming and J lost 2 bases, with 10 bases between them. This CDR3 contains 13 residues. Germline assignment: CDR1 SGDLS and CDR2 YYNGEE. As DNA, the CDR3 is TGTGCCAGCAGCACGGGGACGACCTACGAGCAGTACTTC. Its translation: CASSTGTTYEQYF.

This clone was seen once. The CDR3 reads CASSLAPRDRGIGYTEAFF. DNA of the CDR3: TGCGCCAGCAGCTTGGCACCCAGGGACAGGGGGATTGGGTACACTGAAGCTTTCTTT. The chain has TRBV5-1 and TRBJ1-1; 11 bases are shared with TRBD1. The CDR3 contains 19 residues. The V segment lost 0 bases and the J segment 3 bases; nucleotides outside the gene matches: 13. From germline, CDR1 is SGHRS and CDR2 YFSETQ.

The chain couples TRBV30 to TRBJ2-2; D is possibly TRBD1 or TRBD2 (5 bases each). Germline-derived CDR1 and CDR2 are GTSNPN and SVGIG (reference sequence). The length of the CDR3 is 14 residues. The V and J ends lost 7 bases and 1 base respectively, with 13 bases between them. CDR3 DNA sequence: TGTGCCTACCAAGGGACGGTGAACACCGGGGAGCTGTTTTTT. Its translation is CAYQGTVNTGELFF.